This is a list of T cell receptor beta chains from one sample in a study of spatial heterogeneity in lung cancer. A single record per CDR3 protein comes from TCRdb applying MiXCR to the 5' RACE reads. In the table there are about 100,000 distinct CDR3 sequences, around 4.8% of which are singletons. Sequenced material: lung tumor tissue, taken at surgery. The receptor set was obtained from a male donor with early-stage non-small cell lung cancer. The CDR3 runs from the conserved cysteine through the conserved F or W. A D gene is named only where the DNA matches it firmly. Expanded clones are given a class, and other clones once, few, many or no size at all.

size: many; J: TRBJ2-3; V: TRBV12-3/TRBV12-4; D: -; DNA: TGTGCCAGCAGTTTATGGGGAACCACAGATACGCAGTATTTT; CDR3: CASSLWGTTDTQYF
size: many; J: TRBJ2-7; V: TRBV5-5; D: TRBD1; DNA: TGTGCCAGCAGCACGTACGGACCGGGACAGGGGGTATACGAGCAGTACTTC; CDR3: CASSTYGPGQGVYEQYF
size: many; J: TRBJ1-2; V: TRBV11-2; D: -; DNA: TGTGCCAGCAGCTTATCCGACCCGGGGGGTGGCTACACCTTC; CDR3: CASSLSDPGGGYTF
size: few; J: TRBJ1-3; V: TRBV11-2; D: TRBD1; DNA: TGTGCCAGCAGCCGTATTCAAACAGGGGGAACTGGAAACACCATATATTTT; CDR3: CASSRIQTGGTGNTIYF
size: few; J: TRBJ1-6; V: TRBV12-3/TRBV12-4; D: TRBD1; DNA: TGTGCCAGCAGTTTAGCTCAGGGACAGCTAAATTCACCCCTCCACTTT; CDR3: CASSLAQGQLNSPLHF
size: many; J: TRBJ1-1; V: TRBV10-3; D: -; DNA: TGTGCCATCACCGGGGAGGGTGTTAGGGCTGAAGCTTTCTTT; CDR3: CAITGEGVRAEAFF
size: many; J: TRBJ2-2; V: TRBV20-1; D: -; DNA: TGCAGTGCTACACGGGACGCGAACACCGGGGAGCTGTTTTTT; CDR3: CSATRDANTGELFF
size: many; J: TRBJ1-1; V: TRBV20-1; D: -; DNA: TGCAGTGCTACCCGGGACACTTTGAACACTGAAGCTTTCTTT; CDR3: CSATRDTLNTEAFF
size: many; J: TRBJ1-1; V: TRBV7-9; D: -; DNA: TGTGCCAGCAGCTTGGCCCTACGGGCTGAAGCTTTCTTT; CDR3: CASSLALRAEAFF
size: many; J: TRBJ1-1; V: TRBV28; D: -; DNA: TGTGCCAGCAGAACTGTGAGGACAGCCACTGAAGCTTTCTTT; CDR3: CASRTVRTATEAFF
size: -; J: TRBJ2-1; V: TRBV20-1; D: -; DNA: TGCAGTGCGGCAGCCGGGACGGGCATTGAGCAGTTCTTC; CDR3: CSAAAGTGIEQFF
size: many; J: TRBJ2-3; V: TRBV10-3; D: TRBD1; DNA: TGTGCCATCAGTGAATACAGGGGACGCACAGATACGCAGTATTTT; CDR3: CAISEYRGRTDTQYF
size: few; J: TRBJ1-2; V: TRBV6-1; D: TRBD1; DNA: TGTGCCAGCACCTTGACAGGGGTTGTGTATGGCTACACCTTC; CDR3: CASTLTGVVYGYTF
size: -; J: TRBJ2-5; V: TRBV30; D: -; DNA: TGTGCCTGGAGTGTATTCCGCTTAGAGACCCAGTACTTC; CDR3: CAWSVFRLETQYF
size: many; J: TRBJ2-2; V: TRBV3-1; D: TRBD2; DNA: TGTGCCAGCAGCCAAGAAAGCGGACTAGCGGGAGTGTACACCGGGGAGCTGTTTTTT; CDR3: CASSQESGLAGVYTGELFF
size: many; J: TRBJ2-3; V: TRBV3-1; D: -; DNA: TGTGCCAGCAGCCACCTACGAGAGACGCAGTATTTT; CDR3: CASSHLRETQYF
size: many; J: TRBJ2-7; V: TRBV6-1; D: TRBD2; DNA: TGTGCCAGCAGGGGAACCGGGACTAGGACTCTCGAGCAGTACTTC; CDR3: CASRGTGTRTLEQYF
size: -; J: TRBJ1-1; V: TRBV28; D: TRBD1; DNA: TGTGCCAGCAGCAAGAGGGACAGGGCGGGCCCTAGGACTGAAGCTTTCTTT; CDR3: CASSKRDRAGPRTEAFF
size: many; J: TRBJ1-6; V: TRBV7-6; D: -; DNA: TGTGCCAGCAGCTTGGACTCGGGGAATTCACCCCTCCACTTT; CDR3: CASSLDSGNSPLHF
size: few; J: TRBJ2-1; V: TRBV5-1; D: -; DNA: TGCGCCAGCAGCTCGGCAGGGGGCGGGAGTTCCTCCTACAATGAGCAGTTCTTC; CDR3: CASSSAGGGSSSYNEQFF
size: many; J: TRBJ2-1; V: TRBV2; D: -; DNA: TGTGCCAGCAAGACGGACCAGGGGTCGGCCTCGGATGAGCAGTTCTTC; CDR3: CASKTDQGSASDEQFF
size: few; J: TRBJ2-5; V: TRBV3-1; D: -; DNA: TGTGCCAGCAGCCAAGCCACTGAGGAGACCCAGTACTTC; CDR3: CASSQATEETQYF
size: many; J: TRBJ2-3; V: TRBV29-1; D: -; DNA: TGCAGCGTTTATTTGGGGGCGGTTAGCACAGATACGCAGTATTTT; CDR3: CSVYLGAVSTDTQYF
size: many; J: TRBJ2-5; V: TRBV9; D: TRBD2; DNA: TGTGCCAGCAGCGCACGACTAGCGGGATTCCGAGAGACCCAGTACTTC; CDR3: CASSARLAGFRETQYF
size: -; J: TRBJ2-1; V: TRBV27; D: -; DNA: TGTGCCAGCAGTTTCGCGAACAATGAGCAGTTCTTC; CDR3: CASSFANNEQFF
size: many; J: TRBJ1-1; V: TRBV29-1; D: -; DNA: TGCAGCGCGGGGGAGGTGAACACTGAAGCTTTCTTT; CDR3: CSAGEVNTEAFF
size: many; J: TRBJ2-5; V: TRBV7-2; D: -; DNA: TGTGCCAGCAGCTTCGACAGCACCCGTACCCAGTACTTC; CDR3: CASSFDSTRTQYF